This TCR beta chain was sequenced during a study of blood T cell repertoires in COVID-19. Study background: Acute and convalescent COVID-19 specimens originated in the United States, Italy and Spain. The cDNA or gDNA used as material had been derived from T cells, B-cell-depleted T cells, or PBMCs.

This clone was detected once. Seattle participants joined during active infection and were tracked over time. This CDR3 is 15 amino acids long. Germline CDR1 MDHEN, CDR2 SYDVKM. Losses at the gene ends were 6 bases for V and 8 bases for J; bases not matched to a gene: 11. Per the authors' pipeline: For nucleated cells, counts were estimated from reference gene primer amplification. Some clones are missing from TCRdb's copy, which holds only in-frame ones; the method was immunoSEQ multiplex PCR. V and J calls and clone size are given by that table; D and trimming were obtained from the DNA. Of hundreds of thousands of clones listed, more than 75% are singletons.

This clonotype originated in a man in his fifties or sixties with COVID-19, enrolled during active disease. The chain has TRBV28 and TRBJ2-1; 9 bases are shared with TRBD1. Specimen: peripheral blood. CDR3 sequence: CASSLGTGRIYEQFF. In nucleotides, the CDR3 is TGTGCCAGCAGCCTAGGGACAGGGAGAATCTATGAGCAGTTCTTC. Complete variable domain (other parts from reference TRBV28 and TRBJ2-1): DVKVTQSSRYLVKRTGEKVFLECVQDMDHENMFWYRQDPGLGLRLIYFSYDVKMKEKGDIPEGYSVSREKKERFSLILESASTNQTSMYLCASSLGTGRIYEQFFGPGTRLTVL.